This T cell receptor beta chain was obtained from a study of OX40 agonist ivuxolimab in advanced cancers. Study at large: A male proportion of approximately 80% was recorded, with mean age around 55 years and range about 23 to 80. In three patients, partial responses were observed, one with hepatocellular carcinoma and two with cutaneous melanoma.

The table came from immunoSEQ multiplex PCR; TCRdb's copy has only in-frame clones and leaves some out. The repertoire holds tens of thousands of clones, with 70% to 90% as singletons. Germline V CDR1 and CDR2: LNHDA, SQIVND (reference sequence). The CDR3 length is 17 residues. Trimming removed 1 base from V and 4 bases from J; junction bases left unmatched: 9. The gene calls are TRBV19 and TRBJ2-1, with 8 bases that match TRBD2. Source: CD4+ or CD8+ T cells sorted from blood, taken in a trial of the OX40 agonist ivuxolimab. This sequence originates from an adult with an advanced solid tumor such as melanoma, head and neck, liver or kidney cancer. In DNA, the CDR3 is TGTGCCAGTAGTATAGCGTTGGGAGCGGGAGCATACAATGAGCAGTTCTTC. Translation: CASSIALGAGAYNEQFF.